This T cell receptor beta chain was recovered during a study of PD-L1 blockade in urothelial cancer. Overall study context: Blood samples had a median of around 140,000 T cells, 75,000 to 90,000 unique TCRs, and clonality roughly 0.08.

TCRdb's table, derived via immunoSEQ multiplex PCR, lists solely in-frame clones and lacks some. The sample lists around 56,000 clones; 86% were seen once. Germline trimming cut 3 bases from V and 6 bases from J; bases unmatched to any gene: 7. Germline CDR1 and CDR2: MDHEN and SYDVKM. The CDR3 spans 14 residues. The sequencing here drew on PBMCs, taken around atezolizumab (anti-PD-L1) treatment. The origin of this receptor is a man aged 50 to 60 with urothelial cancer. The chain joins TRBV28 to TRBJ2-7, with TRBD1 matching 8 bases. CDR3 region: CASSLTGAPLEQYF. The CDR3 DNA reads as TGTGCCAGCAGTTTGACAGGGGCCCCTCTCGAGCAGTACTTC.